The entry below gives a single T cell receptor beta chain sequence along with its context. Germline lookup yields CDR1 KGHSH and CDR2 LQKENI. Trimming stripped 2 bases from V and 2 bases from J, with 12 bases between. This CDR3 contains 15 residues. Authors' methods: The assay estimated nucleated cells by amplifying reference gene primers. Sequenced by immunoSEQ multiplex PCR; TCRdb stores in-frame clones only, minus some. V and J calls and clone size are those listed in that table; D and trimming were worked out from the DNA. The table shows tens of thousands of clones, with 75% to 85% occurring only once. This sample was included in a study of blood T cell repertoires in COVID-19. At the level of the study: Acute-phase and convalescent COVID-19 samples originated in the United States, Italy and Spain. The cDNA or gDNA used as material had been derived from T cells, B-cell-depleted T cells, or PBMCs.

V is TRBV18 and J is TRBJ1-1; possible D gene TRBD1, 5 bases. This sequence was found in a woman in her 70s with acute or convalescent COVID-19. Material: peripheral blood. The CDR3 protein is CASSPGPGSNTEAFF. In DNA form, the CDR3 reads TGTGCCAGCTCACCAGGGCCAGGGTCTAACACTGAAGCTTTCTTT. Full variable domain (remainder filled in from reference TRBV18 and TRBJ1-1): NAGVMQNPRHLVRRRGQEARLRCSPMKGHSHVYWYRQLPEEGLKFMVYLQKENIIDESGMPKERFSAEFPKEGPSILRIQQVVRGDSAAYFCASSPGPGSNTEAFFGQGTRLTVV.